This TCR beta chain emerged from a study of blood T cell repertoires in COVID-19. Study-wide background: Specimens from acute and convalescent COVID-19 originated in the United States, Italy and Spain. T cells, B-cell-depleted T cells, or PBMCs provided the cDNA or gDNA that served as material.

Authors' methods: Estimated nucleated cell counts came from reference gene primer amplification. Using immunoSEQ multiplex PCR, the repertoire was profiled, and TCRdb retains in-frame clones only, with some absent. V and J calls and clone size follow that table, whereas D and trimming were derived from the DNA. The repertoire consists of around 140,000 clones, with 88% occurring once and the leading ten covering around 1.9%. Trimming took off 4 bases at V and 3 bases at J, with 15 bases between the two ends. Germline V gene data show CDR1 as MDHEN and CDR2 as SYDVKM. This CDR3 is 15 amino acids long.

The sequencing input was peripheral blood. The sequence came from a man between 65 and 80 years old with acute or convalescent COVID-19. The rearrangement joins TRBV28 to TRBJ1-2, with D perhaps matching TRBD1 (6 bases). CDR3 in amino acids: CASSSHGGGDYGYTF. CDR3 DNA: TGTGCCAGCAGTTCCCACGGCGGGGGCGACTATGGCTACACCTTC.